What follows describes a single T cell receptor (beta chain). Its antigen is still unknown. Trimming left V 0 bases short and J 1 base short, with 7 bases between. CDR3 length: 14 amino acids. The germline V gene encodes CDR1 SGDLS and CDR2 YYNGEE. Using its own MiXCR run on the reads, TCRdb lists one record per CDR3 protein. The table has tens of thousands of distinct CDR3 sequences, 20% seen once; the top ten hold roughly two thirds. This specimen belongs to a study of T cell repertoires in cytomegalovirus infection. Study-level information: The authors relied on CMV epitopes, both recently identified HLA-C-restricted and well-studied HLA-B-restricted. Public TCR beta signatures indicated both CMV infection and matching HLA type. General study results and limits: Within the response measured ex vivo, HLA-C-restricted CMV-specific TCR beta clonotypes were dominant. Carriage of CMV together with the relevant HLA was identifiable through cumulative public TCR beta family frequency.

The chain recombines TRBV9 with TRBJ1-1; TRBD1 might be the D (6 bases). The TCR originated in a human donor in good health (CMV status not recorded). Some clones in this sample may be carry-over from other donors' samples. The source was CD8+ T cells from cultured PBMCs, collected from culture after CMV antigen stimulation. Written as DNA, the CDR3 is TGTGCCAGCAGCGTAGCGGGGGCGAACACTGAAGCTTTCTTT. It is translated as CASSVAGANTEAFF.